Given below is one T cell receptor (beta chain) in context. This specimen belongs to a study of T cells in localized non-small cell lung cancer. Some clones are missing from TCRdb's copy, which holds only in-frame ones; the method was immunoSEQ multiplex PCR. The table includes fewer than 90,000 clones, about 83% detected once. Trimming took off 4 bases at V and 0 bases at J, with 12 bases between the two ends. In germline, CDR1 is MNHEY, CDR2 SVGAGI. CDR3 length: 16 residues. V gene TRBV6-5 combines with J gene TRBJ1-4, with a weak D call TRBD1 (6 bases). This TCR derives from a man between 35 and 75 years old with stage I lung adenocarcinoma. The sequenced sample was peripheral blood, obtained before any cancer treatment. CDR3 amino acids: CASSLQGIPTNEKLFF. In nucleotides, the CDR3 is TGTGCCAGCAGTTTACAGGGAATTCCAACTAATGAAAAACTGTTTTTT.